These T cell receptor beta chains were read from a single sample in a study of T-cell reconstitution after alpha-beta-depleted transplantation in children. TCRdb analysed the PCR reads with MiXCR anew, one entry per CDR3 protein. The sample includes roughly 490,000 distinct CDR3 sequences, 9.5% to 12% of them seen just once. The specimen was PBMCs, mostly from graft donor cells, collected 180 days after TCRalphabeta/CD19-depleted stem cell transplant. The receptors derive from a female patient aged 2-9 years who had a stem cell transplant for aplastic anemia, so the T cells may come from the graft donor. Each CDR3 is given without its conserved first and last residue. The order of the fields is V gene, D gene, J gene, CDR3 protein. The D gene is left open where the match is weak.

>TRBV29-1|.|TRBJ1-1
SARTPNTEAF
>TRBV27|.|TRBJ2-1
ASSFGGRNINEQF
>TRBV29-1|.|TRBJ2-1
SVARTTYNEQF
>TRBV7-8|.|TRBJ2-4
ASSSTDTLAKNIQY
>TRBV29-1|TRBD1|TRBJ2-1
SVDRDRAYNEQF
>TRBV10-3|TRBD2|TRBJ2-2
AISQPSGPEANTGELF
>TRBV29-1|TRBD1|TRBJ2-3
SVGGQGWTDTQY
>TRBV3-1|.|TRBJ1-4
ASSPGSGGGEKLF
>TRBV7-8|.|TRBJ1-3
ASSTRTVLTGNTIY
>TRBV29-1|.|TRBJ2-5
SVPQGHLRQETQY
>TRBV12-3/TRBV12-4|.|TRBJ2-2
AGSEGGTTGELF
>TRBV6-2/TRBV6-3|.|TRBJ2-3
ASSLFGVSTDTQY
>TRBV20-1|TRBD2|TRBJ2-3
SARDLETSGRAAADTQY
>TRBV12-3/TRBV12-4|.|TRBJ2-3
ASSFVTDTDTQY
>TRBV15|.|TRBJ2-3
ATSRSADTQY
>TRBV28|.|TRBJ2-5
ASSARTAAGQTQY
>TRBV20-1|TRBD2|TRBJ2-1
SAPTGTSGPGV
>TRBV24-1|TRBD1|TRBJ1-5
ATSDLSGGQPQH
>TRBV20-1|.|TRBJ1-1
SGAPSEGMSEAF
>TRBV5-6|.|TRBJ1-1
ASSRYGRLNTEAF
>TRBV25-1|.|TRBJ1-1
ASSEPHGGGRVTEAF
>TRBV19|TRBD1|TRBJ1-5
ASSMGKRTGGVNQPQH
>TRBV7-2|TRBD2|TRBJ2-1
ASSLVAGVENEQF
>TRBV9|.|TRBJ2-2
ASSVLGGRTGELF
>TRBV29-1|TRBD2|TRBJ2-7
SVSRGGRAAEQY
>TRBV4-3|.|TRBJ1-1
ASSFRPGPMNTEAF
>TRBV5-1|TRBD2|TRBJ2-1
ASSLRSGKVEQF
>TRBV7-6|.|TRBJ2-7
ASSSRVRREQY
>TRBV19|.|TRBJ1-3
ASSEDSRSGNTIY
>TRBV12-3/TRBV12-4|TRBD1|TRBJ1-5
ASSFRQGEQPQH
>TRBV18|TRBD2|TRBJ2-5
ASSPRLAEFQETQY
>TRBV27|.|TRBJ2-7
ASSQKGSYEQY
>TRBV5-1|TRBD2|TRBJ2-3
ASSFSSGSTNTQY
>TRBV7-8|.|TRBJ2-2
ASSPLGLPSVGELF
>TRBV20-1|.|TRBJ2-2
SAREELNTGELF
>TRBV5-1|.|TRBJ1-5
ASSFRGDSNQPQH
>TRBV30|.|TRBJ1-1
AWAPGLPNAEAF
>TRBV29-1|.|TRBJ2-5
SVQPSVETQY
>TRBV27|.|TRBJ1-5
ASSLSHVNQPQH
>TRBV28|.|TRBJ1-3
ATGVTPSSGNTIY
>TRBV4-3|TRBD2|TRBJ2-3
ASSQEVAGGGAQY
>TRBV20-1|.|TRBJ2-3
SDRRGSTDTQY
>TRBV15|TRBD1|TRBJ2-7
ATSRDRSGQGLYEQY
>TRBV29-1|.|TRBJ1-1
SVEGKGGVNTEAF
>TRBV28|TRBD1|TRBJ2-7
ASSTPDRGSYEQY
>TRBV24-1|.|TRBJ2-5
ATSDFGQGFPETQY
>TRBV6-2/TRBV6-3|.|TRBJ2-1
ASAASSSYNEQF